This T cell receptor beta chain was profiled in a study of cytomegalovirus exposure and HLA in healthy donors. 60 Vbeta and 13 Jbeta primers were used in PCR. Per the study methods: About 11 million of tens of millions of unique TCR beta chains were shared, per a later count. Data came from immunoSEQ multiplex PCR; TCRdb stores just in-frame clones and leaves some out. V and J calls and clone size are given by that table; D and trimming were obtained from the DNA. The data contain some 28,000 clones, about 60% of them singletons. This CDR3 is 15 amino acids long. Germline assignment: CDR1 MGHRA and CDR2 YSYEKL. The V and J ends lost 1 base and 5 bases respectively, with 12 bases between them. This clone has just a few counts.

The source material was PBMCs. The chain carries TRBV4-1 and TRBJ1-5, with D unresolved. This receptor was obtained from a male donor in good health and CMV-seropositive. The CDR3 protein is CASSQGGPNDQPQHF. The CDR3 bases are TGCGCCAGCAGCCAAGGCGGGCCCAACGATCAGCCCCAGCATTTT.